This T cell receptor beta chain came from a study of blood T cell repertoires in COVID-19. Germline V gene sequence: CDR1 KGHSH, CDR2 LQKENI. The CDR3 runs to 16 residues. V lost 3 bases and J lost 0, with 12 bases in between. This table comes from immunoSEQ multiplex PCR, and its TCRdb copy is limited to in-frame clones, with some not included. The table has roughly 130,000 clones, around 80% seen once. The chain joins TRBV18 to TRBJ1-3, with D maybe TRBD1 (6 bases). The origin of this receptor is a woman aged 55-69 years with acute or convalescent COVID-19. Sequenced material: peripheral blood. The chain's CDR3 is CASSPVSRGSGNTIYF. CDR3 nucleotides: TGTGCCAGCTCACCCGTAAGCAGGGGCTCTGGAAACACCATATATTTT.